This is a list of T cell receptor beta chains from one sample in a study of T cell responses to AZD1222 COVID-19 vaccine. Sequencing was performed with immunoSEQ multiplex PCR; in TCRdb, only in-frame clones are kept and a portion is missing. The sample holds about 120,000 clones, 75% to 90% seen once. This sample comprised peripheral blood, obtained 28 days after the second AZD1222 dose. Receptor source: an adult who received the AZD1222 COVID-19 vaccine. Both conserved end residues are part of each CDR3. A D gene is named only where the DNA matches it firmly. Some rows mark clone size as missing; the rest say once, few, many or name a class of expanded clone.

V gene,D gene,J gene,clone size,CDR3 DNA,CDR3 protein
TRBV6-5,TRBD1,TRBJ1-5,NA,TGTGCCAGCCTCCAGGGGGCATGGCAGCCCCAGCATTTT,CASLQGAWQPQHF
TRBV9,TRBD1,TRBJ2-3,NA,TGTGCCAGCAGCGTAGCGGGACAGGGCCCCCACAACACAGATACGCAGTATTTT,CASSVAGQGPHNTDTQYF
TRBV19,NA,TRBJ1-5,NA,TGTGCCAGTACCTCGGACCGTAGCTGGAATCAGCCCCAGCATTTT,CASTSDRSWNQPQHF
TRBV7-9,NA,TRBJ1-2,NA,TGTGCCAGCAGCGCCGACCACTATGGCTACACCTTC,CASSADHYGYTF
TRBV6-5,NA,TRBJ2-7,NA,TGTGCCAGCAGTTACACGGACAGAATGGGTTACGAGCAGTACTTC,CASSYTDRMGYEQYF
TRBV29-1,NA,TRBJ1-2,once,TGCAGCGTTGCAGCTGGGGCCCCTCTGGCCTACACCTTC,CSVAAGAPLAYTF
TRBV24-1,NA,TRBJ1-5,NA,TGTGCCACCAGTGAAGATGGGGAGTACCAGCCCCAGCATTTT,CATSEDGEYQPQHF
TRBV6-5,TRBD1,TRBJ1-2,NA,TGTGCCAGCCAACCACAGGGGACCACAGGTGGCTACACCTTC,CASQPQGTTGGYTF
TRBV28,TRBD2,TRBJ2-3,NA,TGTGCCAGCAGTTTAGCGGGGGGGCATTTGGCAGATACGCAGTATTTT,CASSLAGGHLADTQYF
TRBV5-5,NA,TRBJ2-7,NA,TGTGCCAGCAGCGACCATGAACGGGACGCCACTAGGGCCTACGAGCAGTACTTC,CASSDHERDATRAYEQYF
TRBV11-2,NA,TRBJ2-7,NA,TGTGCCAGCAGCTCTTTCGGCACCTCCTACGAGCAGTACTTC,CASSSFGTSYEQYF
TRBV3-1/TRBV3-2,TRBD2,TRBJ2-1,NA,TGTGCCAGCAGCTTCCGGACTAGCTTCAATGAGCAGTTCTTC,CASSFRTSFNEQFF
TRBV12-5,NA,TRBJ2-5,few,TGTGCTAGTGGTTTGACAACACCGGGACTTGCGTACCAAGAGACCCAGTACTTC,CASGLTTPGLAYQETQYF
TRBV19,TRBD1,TRBJ1-5,NA,TGTGCCAGTAGTATACGACAGGGTAGCGGCAATCAGCCCCAGCATTTT,CASSIRQGSGNQPQHF
TRBV6-5,NA,TRBJ1-3,NA,TGTGCCAGCGGTTCGCCAAGCTCTGGAAACACCATATATTTT,CASGSPSSGNTIYF
TRBV18,NA,TRBJ2-4,NA,TGTGCCAGCTCACTCGGGGGGCTCCCCGAGTACTTC,CASSLGGLPEYF
TRBV7-7,TRBD1,TRBJ2-5,NA,TGTGCTAGCAGCAAGGGACAGGGGGCAACAGAGACCCAGTACTTC,CASSKGQGATETQYF
TRBV2,NA,TRBJ1-1,NA,TGTGCCAGCAGAGGTAACGATATAATGACTGAAGCTTTCTTT,CASRGNDIMTEAFF
TRBV4-3,NA,TRBJ1-2,NA,TGCGCCAGCAGCCAAGTCGGGGCGGGCTATGGCTACACCTTC,CASSQVGAGYGYTF
TRBV20-1,NA,TRBJ1-5,NA,TGCAGTGCTAGTTCAGGAGTCAATCAGCCCCAGCATTTT,CSASSGVNQPQHF
TRBV5-5,NA,TRBJ2-7,NA,TGTGCCAGCAGCTTGGGTACAGGACGACCCTACGAGCAGTACTTC,CASSLGTGRPYEQYF
TRBV9,NA,TRBJ2-1,few,TGTGCCAGCAGCGTAGGACCGGGGGTCAACAATGAGCAGTTCTTC,CASSVGPGVNNEQFF
TRBV11-2,TRBD2,TRBJ2-1,NA,TGTGCCAGCAGCCGGACTAGCGCATGGGAGCAGTTCTTC,CASSRTSAWEQFF
TRBV18,NA,TRBJ1-4,NA,TGTGCCAGCTCACCACCGACAGGTCAAGGGGAACTGTTTTTT,CASSPPTGQGELFF
TRBV24-1,TRBD1,TRBJ1-5,NA,TGTGCCACCAGTGATTTAAAGACAGGGGACAATCAGCCCCAGCATTTT,CATSDLKTGDNQPQHF